The rows below give T cell receptor beta chains drawn from one sample of a study of blood T cell repertoires in COVID-19. Method: immunoSEQ multiplex PCR; TCRdb's copy keeps in-frame clones and lacks some. The table includes fewer than 45,000 clones, 70% to 90% detected once. Sequencing input: peripheral blood. The receptors originated from a woman older than 75 with acute or convalescent COVID-19. CDR3s include the opening cysteine and the closing phenylalanine or tryptophan. A D gene is named only where the DNA matches it firmly. Clone size, where shown, is once, few, many, or a class for clones that have expanded.

d_gene	abundance	v_gene	j_gene	len	CDR3nt	CDR3aa
.	.	TRBV3-1/TRBV3-2	TRBJ2-1	13	TGTGCCAGCAGCCTAAATACATACAATGAGCAGTTCTTC	CASSLNTYNEQFF
TRBD1	.	TRBV28	TRBJ1-1	15	TGTGCCAGCAGTTTACCCGGGACAGGCAAAATACAAGCTTTCTTT	CASSLPGTGKIQAFF
TRBD1	.	TRBV2	TRBJ2-7	14	TGTGCCAGCAGGGGGACAGGGGGCTCCTACGAGCAGTACTTC	CASRGTGGSYEQYF
.	.	TRBV10-2	TRBJ2-7	13	TGCGCCAGCAGTGAGGACGGCACTACGAAGCAGTACTTC	CASSEDGTTKQYF
.	few	TRBV30	TRBJ1-3	15	TGTGCCTGGAGTGTTGGGCAGGCCTCTGGAAACACCATATATTTT	CAWSVGQASGNTIYF
TRBD1	few	TRBV5-4	TRBJ1-5	13	TGTGCCAGCAGCCATGGACAGGGCCAGCCCCAGCATTTT	CASSHGQGQPQHF
.	.	TRBV7-8	TRBJ2-3	19	TGTGCCAGCAGCCTCCCCCGCGGGGACAGCGATTCGGGCACAGATACGCAGTATTTT	CASSLPRGDSDSGTDTQYF
TRBD2	few	TRBV30	TRBJ2-7	12	TGTGCCTGGAGTTCTAGCGGGAGCGAGCAGTACTTC	CAWSSSGSEQYF
TRBD1	.	TRBV6-4	TRBJ2-2	15	TGTGCCAGCAGACCGGGACAGGGAGGCGCCGGGGAGCTGTTTTTT	CASRPGQGGAGELFF
.	few	TRBV7-9	TRBJ1-2	15	TGTGCCAGCAGCCCAGAAGGTGGAGGGTCGTATGGCTACACCTTC	CASSPEGGGSYGYTF
.	once	TRBV20-1	TRBJ2-1	11	TGCAGTGCTTTTGAGTTCCCTGAGCAGTTCTTC	CSAFEFPEQFF
.	.	TRBV10-2	TRBJ2-2	15	TGCGCCAGCCAACAATTGGGGGGGGGCGGCGGGGAGCTGTTTTTT	CASQQLGGGGGELFF
TRBD2	once	TRBV6-2/TRBV6-3	TRBJ2-3	18	TGTGCCAGCAGTCCCATAGCGGGAGGGCCAACCGGTACAGATACGCAGTATTTT	CASSPIAGGPTGTDTQYF
.	.	TRBV6-6	TRBJ1-1	13	TGTGCCAGCAGGGACAGACGGGACACTGAAGCTTTCTTT	CASRDRRDTEAFF
TRBD1	.	TRBV7-9	TRBJ2-7	18	TGTGCCAGCAGCTTGCCGACAACAGGGGACGAAACTACCTACGAGCAGTACTTC	CASSLPTTGDETTYEQYF
TRBD2	once	TRBV9	TRBJ2-5	14	TGTGCCAGCAGCCCTAGACTAGCTAAAGAGACCCAGTACTTC	CASSPRLAKETQYF
.	.	TRBV19	TRBJ1-5	14	TGTGCCAGTAGTACTGGGGCCAAAGTCCAGCCCCAGCATTTT	CASSTGAKVQPQHF
.	.	TRBV20-1	TRBJ2-7	11	TGCAGTGCTAGTCTGAAGGGGGATCAGTACTTC	CSASLKGDQYF
.	.	TRBV7-2	TRBJ1-4	16	TGTGCCAGCAGCCGGGGGGGCCCTGCAACTAATGAAAAACTGTTTTTT	CASSRGGPATNEKLFF
TRBD1	.	TRBV19	TRBJ2-5	13	TGTGCCGTATATCGGGACAGACAAGAGACCCAGTACTTC	CAVYRDRQETQYF
TRBD1	.	TRBV6-6	TRBJ1-6	15	TGTGCCAGCAGTTACTCAGGGACAGAGGGAGGACCCCTCCACTTT	CASSYSGTEGGPLHF
TRBD1	.	TRBV19	TRBJ2-5	15	TGTGCCAGTAGCGCCGGACAGGGGGCGACCGAGACCCAGTACTTC	CASSAGQGATETQYF
TRBD2	.	TRBV5-3	TRBJ2-1	16	TGTGCCAGAAGCATACTAGCGGGAGGATATAACAATGAGCAGTTCTTC	CARSILAGGYNNEQFF
TRBD2	few	TRBV19	TRBJ2-5	13	TGTGCCAGTAGTACTAGCGGCCAAGAGACCCAGTACTTC	CASSTSGQETQYF
.	.	TRBV3-1/TRBV3-2	TRBJ2-7	15	TGTGCCAGCAGCCAAGGTTCAGGGGCACCCTACGAGCAGTACTTC	CASSQGSGAPYEQYF
.	.	TRBV20-1	TRBJ2-7	11	TGCAGTGCTAGAGATGGAGAGAGGCAGTACTTC	CSARDGERQYF
TRBD1	.	TRBV19	TRBJ2-7	13	TGTGCCAGTAGTAGGCAGGGGGCCTACGAGCAGTACTTC	CASSRQGAYEQYF
.	.	TRBV5-4	TRBJ2-3	13	TGTGCCAGCAGCCCGGACTCCAAGGATACGCAGTATTTT	CASSPDSKDTQYF
.	.	TRBV11-2	TRBJ2-3	11	TGTGCCAGCAACAACACAGATACGCAGTATTTT	CASNNTDTQYF
TRBD1	once	TRBV7-2	TRBJ2-5	15	TGTGCCAGCAGCCGTCTCGGACAGGGGAGGGAGACCCAGTACTTC	CASSRLGQGRETQYF
.	.	TRBV4-1	TRBJ2-3	16	TGCGCCAGCAGCCAAGACTTGGGAGGCGGGACAGATACGCAGTATTTT	CASSQDLGGGTDTQYF
TRBD1	once	TRBV7-9	TRBJ1-4	16	TGTGCCAGCAGCTTAGCGGGACAGGGCCCTAATGAAAAACTGTTTTTT	CASSLAGQGPNEKLFF
.	.	TRBV28	TRBJ2-7	13	TGTGCCAGCAGTTATCAGAACTCCTACGAGCAGTACTTC	CASSYQNSYEQYF
TRBD1	.	TRBV6-6	TRBJ1-3	15	TGTGCCAGCAGTTACGGGGACAGGGATGGAAACACCATATATTTT	CASSYGDRDGNTIYF
.	.	TRBV5-4	TRBJ2-1	15	TGTGCCAGCAGTCTCCAAGGGAGTATGGGGAAAGAGCAGTTCTTC	CASSLQGSMGKEQFF
TRBD1	.	TRBV3-1/TRBV3-2	TRBJ1-1	15	TGTGCCAGCAGCCCAAGGGGGACAGTGAACACTGAAGCTTTCTTT	CASSPRGTVNTEAFF
TRBD1	.	TRBV19	TRBJ1-2	14	TGTGCCAGTAGCCCGGGACAGGAGAACTATGGCTACACCTTC	CASSPGQENYGYTF
TRBD2	.	TRBV2	TRBJ2-3	17	TGTGCCAGTTATTCGGGACTAGCCCACCCTAGCACAGATACGCAGTATTTT	CASYSGLAHPSTDTQYF
TRBD2	.	TRBV7-9	TRBJ2-2	16	TGTGCCAGCAGCCCGGGACTTCGTCCGGGGGGCGGGGAGCTGTTTTTT	CASSPGLRPGGGELFF
TRBD2	.	TRBV30	TRBJ2-1	18	TGTGCCTGGAGTGTTTTGACTTCCGGGACTAGCCTCAACAATGAGCAGTTCTTC	CAWSVLTSGTSLNNEQFF
.	.	TRBV7-2	TRBJ1-6	17	TGTGCCAGCAGCTTATACTCCCCCATCGACAGCAATTCACCCCTCCACTTT	CASSLYSPIDSNSPLHF
.	.	TRBV5-5	TRBJ1-2	15	TGTGCCAGCAGCTTTTTAGGGGGTTGGGGCTATGGCTACACCTTC	CASSFLGGWGYGYTF
TRBD2	.	TRBV30	TRBJ2-3	16	TGTGCCTGGAGTGCGGGAAGGCTAGCGGGAGGAGATACGCAGTATTTT	CAWSAGRLAGGDTQYF
.	.	TRBV19	TRBJ2-1	13	TGTGCCAGTAGTATTGGTTTGAGCGGGGAGCAGTTCTTC	CASSIGLSGEQFF
TRBD1	.	TRBV6-6	TRBJ1-5	15	TGTGCCAGCAGGGGAGGACAGGGGAAAACTCAGCCCCAGCATTTT	CASRGGQGKTQPQHF
.	.	TRBV5-1	TRBJ2-3	15	TGCGCCAGCAGCTCCTCTGAGGGGGGCACAGATACGCAGTATTTT	CASSSSEGGTDTQYF